This section outlines one T cell receptor beta chain sequence together with its context. As yet, its antigen is unknown. Both TRBC1 and TRBC2 were covered by a beta constant-region primer of two equimolar oligonucleotides. Ligated cDNA was amplified by four rounds of PCR with nested alpha and beta constant-region primers and SP2. TCRdb processed the UMI-ligation and nested PCR reads anew with MiXCR; each CDR3 protein has one entry. This sample has around 110,000 distinct CDR3 sequences; 35% to 40% occur once, and the top ten carry approximately 0.87%. CD4 T cells were positively selected, then CD8 T cells from the CD4-negative fraction. This CDR3 has 14 amino acids. CDR1 and CDR2 from the germline V gene are DFQATT and SNEGSKA (reference sequence). V dropped 4 bases and J dropped 5 bases, with 17 bases sitting between them. This sample was included in a study of naive and memory T cell subsets. General study findings and limits: Diversity fell and Gini index rose from naive through CM, EM, EMRA. In naive cells, over 85% of TCR sequences were seen only once.

The V call is TRBV20-1, the J call TRBJ2-5, with D possibly TRBD1 on 6 matching bases. The receptor was isolated from a human donor in good health. The specimen sequenced was central memory CD4+ T cells from blood. CDR3 loop: CSANTGFHPETQYF. For the CDR3, the DNA is TGCAGTGCTAACACAGGGTTTCATCCGGAGACCCAGTACTTC.